These 12 T cell receptor beta chains were sequenced from one sample in a study of HIV-infected children after antiretroviral therapy interruption. Treatment specified: PENTA 11 planned treatment interruption arm or continuous ART arm. RNA-based 3' RACE libraries used unique molecular identifiers. TCRdb reprocessed the 3' RACE reads with MiXCR, giving one entry per CDR3 protein. This table has about 89,000 distinct CDR3 sequences, under 8% appearing once. Sequencing was performed on CD45RA+ CD4+ T cells from PBMCs, pooled from several time points, taken from a donor given antiretroviral therapy, either interrupted or continuous. Subset in this sample: naive CD4+ CD45RA+ CD45RO- T cells. The receptors come from a pool of human donors with HIV.

This clonotype was recorded many times. The chain links TRBV5-1 to TRBJ2-1; D may be TRBD1 or TRBD2 (5 bases each). The V end was cut by 7 bases, the J end by 7 bases, with 18 bases between. This CDR3 contains 14 residues. The germline V gene has CDR1 SGHRS and CDR2 YFSETQ. The CDR3 reads CASLARGAGNEQFF. CDR3 DNA sequence: TGCGCCAGCTTGGCGAGGGGCGCGGGTAATGAGCAGTTCTTC.

This sequence joins TRBV19 and TRBJ2-1; tentatively, D is TRBD2 (6 bases). The V gene's germline CDR1 is LNHDA and CDR2 SQIVND (reference sequence). Deletions cut 6 bases from V and 4 bases from J, with 19 bases between. The CDR3 spans 16 residues. CDR3 loop: CASRKGGTVNYNEQFF. The CDR3 DNA follows: TGTGCCAGTAGGAAAGGTGGGACTGTCAATTACAATGAGCAGTTCTTC.

A few counts support this clonotype. J is TRBJ1-4 and V is TRBV12-3 or TRBV12-4; D possibly corresponds to TRBD1 (5 bases). V gave up 5 bases and J gave up 13 bases, with 17 bases separating them. The CDR3 runs to 13 residues. CDR3 residues: CASSPGTLDGLFF. DNA of the CDR3: TGTGCCAGCAGTCCCGGGACTCTAGACGGACTGTTTTTT.

This clonotype came up a few times. The rearrangement uses TRBV20-1 and TRBJ2-5; 7 bases are shared with TRBD2. Germline CDR1 DFQATT, CDR2 SNEGSKA (reference sequence). The V gene end was trimmed by 4 bases and the J gene end by 2 bases; junction bases not matched to a gene: 7. The CDR3 runs to 14 residues. Here the CDR3 reads CSATTPGGQETQYF. Here the CDR3 DNA reads TGCAGTGCTACTACCCCCGGGGGGCAAGAGACCCAGTACTTC.

This clonotype was seen ten or more times. The chain recombines TRBV27 with TRBJ1-1; D might be TRBD1 (6 bases). The V gene lost 5 bases and the J gene lost 5 bases, with 15 bases spanning the gap. The CDR3 length is 14 residues. Germline assignment: CDR1 MNHEY and CDR2 SMNVEV (reference sequence). CDR3 coding DNA: TGTGCCAGCAGTCCCCACGTAGGGGGTACTGAAGCTTTCTTT. This translates into CASSPHVGGTEAFF.

This clonotype was counted ten times or more. The gene calls are TRBV5-1 and TRBJ2-2, with D maybe TRBD1 (6 bases). The V end was cut by 5 bases, the J end by 1 base, with 12 bases between. The length of the CDR3 is 15 residues. Germline V lookup: CDR1 SGHRS, CDR2 YFSETQ. The CDR3 spells CASSSSTGNTGELFF. The CDR3 DNA is TGCGCCAGCAGTTCGTCGACAGGGAACACCGGGGAGCTGTTTTTT.

This clonotype was seen many times. The gene calls are TRBV12-3 or TRBV12-4 and TRBJ2-3; D is unclear. V was pared by 6 bases and J by 4 bases, with 11 bases between. This CDR3 has 13 amino acids. Here the CDR3 reads CASSLGMPDTQYF. In DNA form, the CDR3 reads TGTGCCAGCAGCTTGGGTATGCCAGATACGCAGTATTTT.

This clonotype has at least ten counts. The chain joins TRBV2 to TRBJ2-6; no firm D call. This CDR3 is built from 14 residues. CDR1 SNHLY and CDR2 FYNNEI come from the germline V gene. V was trimmed by 2 bases and J by 3 bases, leaving 5 bases between them. The CDR3 DNA reads as TGTGCCAGCAGTGAAACTGGTGGGGCCAACGTCCTGACTTTC. Amino acid sequence: CASSETGGANVLTF.

Ten or more counts support this clonotype. The rearrangement links TRBV28 to TRBJ1-1, with TRBD1 matching over 8 bases. CDR1 is MDHEN, CDR2 SYDVKM, per germline. There are 16 residues in the CDR3. J gave up 0 bases and V 2 bases, and 5 bases lay outside the gene matches. CDR3 DNA: TGTGCCAGCAGTTTAGATGGACAGGGCATGAACACTGAAGCTTTCTTT. Translating gives CASSLDGQGMNTEAFF.

This sequence joins TRBV4-2 and TRBJ1-1; perhaps TRBD1 as D (6 bases). V gave up 2 bases and J gave up 2 bases, with 12 bases separating them. CDR3 length: 15 amino acids. The germline CDR1 and CDR2 sequences are LGHNA and YNFKEQ. The CDR3: CASSQSIRGNTEAFF. DNA for the CDR3: TGTGCCAGCAGCCAAAGCATCAGGGGTAACACTGAAGCTTTCTTT.

The chain is built from TRBV20-1 and TRBJ2-1, with 9 nucleotides matching TRBD2. Trimming removed 5 bases from V and 3 bases from J; junction bases left unmatched: 11. This CDR3 contains 16 residues. The germline CDR1 and CDR2 sequences are DFQATT and SNEGSKA (reference sequence). The CDR3 region is CSAPAGASGVYNEQFF. The CDR3 region has the DNA TGCAGTGCTCCCGCTGGGGCTAGCGGGGTCTACAATGAGCAGTTCTTC.

In this sample, this clonotype turned up many times. The chain joins TRBV4-1 to TRBJ1-1; weak D call: TRBD1 (6 bases). CDR1 and CDR2 from the germline V gene are MGHRA and YSYEKL. V lost 2 bases to trimming and J lost 7 bases, with 14 bases between them. This CDR3 has 14 amino acids. The chain's CDR3 is CASSQILRDIEAFF. CDR3 DNA sequence: TGCGCCAGCAGCCAAATACTCCGGGACATTGAAGCTTTCTTT.